This TCR beta chain was observed in a study of blood T cell repertoires in COVID-19. This clone was detected only once. This CDR3 is 15 amino acids long. Per germline, CDR1 GTSNPN and CDR2 SVGIG (reference sequence). Deletions cut 4 bases from V and 8 bases from J, with 20 bases between. In assigning cohorts, the study relied on participant-reported clinical history. The method was immunoSEQ multiplex PCR; TCRdb's version includes in-frame clones alone and lacks a portion of them. The sample has 110,000 to 150,000 clones, around 86% seen once. Sequencing was done on a sample of PBMCs or T cells enriched from blood (not recorded which). The sequence came from a man in his forties or fifties who had recovered from COVID-19. The chain recombines TRBV30 with TRBJ1-4, with no clear D. The CDR3 protein is CAWMPPGRVGEKLFF. The CDR3 DNA sequence: TGTGCCTGGATGCCCCCCGGGAGGGTGGGAGAAAAACTGTTTTTT.